The 29 T cell receptor beta chains in this list originate from one sample, sequenced in a study of blood T cell repertoires in COVID-19. Repertoires were generated with immunoSEQ multiplex PCR, while TCRdb's copy carries only in-frame clones and drops some. The sample comprises some 52,000 clones, 85% to 90% of which are singletons, and about 14% rests with the top ten. The sample was peripheral blood. The receptors were sampled from a man aged 70 or older with acute or convalescent COVID-19.

The rearrangement links TRBV14 to TRBJ2-7, with D unresolved. This CDR3 is built from 13 residues. CDR1 and CDR2 from the germline V gene are SGHDN and FVKESK. Between the trimmed V and J ends, which lost 0 bases and 3 bases, there was a span of 6 bases. Written as DNA, the CDR3 is TGTGCCAGCAGCCAAGATCGTCTCTACGAGCAGTACTTC. It is translated as CASSQDRLYEQYF.

The rearrangement links TRBV18 to TRBJ1-5, with 12 bases that match TRBD1. The CDR3 has 15 residues. CDR1 and CDR2 from the germline V gene are KGHSH and LQKENI. J was trimmed by 5 bases and V by 2 bases; bases with no gene match: 1. CDR3 sequence (DNA): TGTGCCAGCTCACCAGGGACAGGGGGCGATCAGCCCCAGCATTTT. This translates into CASSPGTGGDQPQHF.

The chain has TRBV5-1 and TRBJ2-2; D uncertain. The germline CDR1 and CDR2 sequences are SGHRS and YFSETQ. CDR3 size: 14 residues. With 5 bases removed from V and 1 base from J, the gap between germline ends came to 9 bases. The CDR3 DNA reads as TGCGCCAGCAGTCGCAGTCAGAACACCGGGGAGCTGTTTTTT. Residues: CASSRSQNTGELFF.

The rearrangement links TRBV6-5 to TRBJ1-3; D not resolved. Germline V gene lookup returns CDR1 MNHEY and CDR2 SVGAGI. This CDR3 has 16 amino acids. V shed 3 bases and J shed 0 bases, with 12 bases lying between them. The CDR3 DNA sequence: TGTGCCAGCAGTTATGCCGGGAGCCTCTCTGGAAACACCATATATTTT. Amino acids: CASSYAGSLSGNTIYF.

J is TRBJ2-2 and V is TRBV7-2; D gene unclear. Germline loops: CDR1 SGHTA, CDR2 FQGNSA. The length of the CDR3 is 14 residues. V lost 5 bases and J 2 bases, leaving 9 bases between the germline ends. CDR3 bases: TGTGCCAGCAGCACGCTCGGTAACACCGGGGAGCTGTTTTTT. Protein product: CASSTLGNTGELFF.

The count of this clone is one. This chain uses TRBV6-2 or TRBV6-3 with TRBJ1-6; possibly TRBD1 for D (6 bases). In germline, CDR1 is MNHEY, CDR2 SVGEGT. V was shortened by 5 bases and J by 5 bases, with 16 bases between the two germline ends. The CDR3 contains 16 residues. In DNA, the CDR3 is TGTGCCAGCAGTCGGACAGTCCGGGCCCATAATTCACCCCTCCACTTT. Translating gives CASSRTVRAHNSPLHF.

This clone was found once. V usage is TRBV5-4 and J usage is TRBJ1-4; 7 positions match TRBD1. Per the germline V gene, CDR1 is SGHNT and CDR2 is YYREEE (reference sequence). The CDR3 is 15 amino acids. Trimming at V came to 5 bases and at J to 4 bases, leaving 8 bases not matched to a gene. The CDR3 loop reads CASSLGTADNEKLFF. CDR3 in DNA: TGTGCCAGCAGTCTTGGGACAGCTGATAATGAAAAACTGTTTTTT.

This rearrangement joins TRBV28 to TRBJ2-7; 10 bases map to TRBD2. Germline trimming cut 7 bases from V and 4 bases from J; bases unmatched to any gene: 13. CDR3 length equals 16 residues. CDR1 and CDR2 (germline): MDHEN, SYDVKM. The DNA for the CDR3 is TGTGCCAGCATCTCAGGCACTAGCGGGACCTATTACGAGCAGTACTTC. Its translation: CASISGTSGTYYEQYF.

This chain connects TRBV25-1 to TRBJ2-5; TRBD2 matches 7 bases. CDR1 is MGHDK, CDR2 SYGVNS, per germline. This CDR3 comprises 15 residues. With V trimmed by 5 bases and J by 1 base, 7 bases remained unmatched. CDR3 sequence (DNA): TGTGCCAGCAGTCTGGAGCGGGGCCCCCAAGAGACCCAGTACTTC. Protein product: CASSLERGPQETQYF.

The chain uses TRBV24-1 and TRBJ1-1, with a tentative D call TRBD1 (6 bases). Trimming removed 11 bases from V and 0 bases from J, with 9 bases in between. Germline CDR1 is KGHDR and CDR2 is SFDVKD. The CDR3 has 12 residues. CDR3 residues: CAKGTLNTEAFF. CDR3 bases: TGTGCCAAGGGGACACTGAACACTGAAGCTTTCTTT.

V is TRBV19 and J is TRBJ1-5; no reliable D call. The germline V gene has CDR1 LNHDA and CDR2 SQIVND (reference sequence). V was clipped by 8 bases and J by 7 bases, with 18 bases between them. CDR3 length equals 14 residues. Here the CDR3 reads CASRFLWERQPQHF. The CDR3 coding sequence is TGTGCCAGTCGCTTTCTTTGGGAGAGGCAGCCCCAGCATTTT.

In its sample, this clone is large. The chain has TRBV5-1 and TRBJ2-3; 10 bases are shared with TRBD2. Germline V gene data show CDR1 as SGHRS and CDR2 as YFSETQ. CDR3 size: 16 residues. Trimming cost V 0 bases and J 6 bases; bases outside gene matches: 7. CDR3 sequence (DNA): TGCGCCAGCAGCTTGGAGGGACTAGCGACGATGGATACGCAGTATTTT. This translates into CASSLEGLATMDTQYF.

The V and J genes are TRBV28 and TRBJ2-1; 7 bases align to TRBD2. V dropped 4 bases and J dropped 9; count of bases not matched to a gene: 18. CDR3 size: 17 residues. Germline V gene data show CDR1 as MDHEN and CDR2 as SYDVKM. Here the CDR3 reads CASSSRRRGGGGSEQFF. The CDR3 DNA follows: TGTGCCAGCAGTTCCCGAAGACGGGGCGGGGGTGGAAGTGAGCAGTTCTTC.

The chain is built from TRBV18 and TRBJ2-1, with unresolved D. Deletions cut 4 bases from V and 6 bases from J, with 10 bases between. The CDR3 runs 13 residues. Germline V gives CDR1 KGHSH, CDR2 LQKENI. The CDR3 coding sequence is TGTGCCAGCTCACAGAGGCCTCTCAATGAGCAGTTCTTC. As protein: CASSQRPLNEQFF.

V is TRBV5-4 and J is TRBJ2-3; 10 bases are a match to TRBD1. Per germline, CDR1 SGHNT and CDR2 YYREEE (reference sequence). Trimming at V came to 4 bases and at J to 3 bases, leaving 8 bases not matched to a gene. CDR3 length equals 16 residues. The CDR3 spells CASSPTTGGGTDTQYF. DNA for the CDR3: TGTGCCAGCAGCCCCACGACAGGGGGCGGGACAGATACGCAGTATTTT.

The genes are TRBV9 and TRBJ2-1; TRBD2 matches 10 bases. The J segment lost 0 bases and the V segment lost 2 bases, leaving 8 bases of the junction unmatched. This CDR3 spans 18 amino acids. Looked up from germline, CDR1 is SGDLS and CDR2 is YYNGEE. Here the CDR3 DNA reads TGTGCCAGCAGCGTGAGGCTAGCGGGGGTGACCTCCTACAATGAGCAGTTCTTC. Translated, it gives CASSVRLAGVTSYNEQFF.

The chain combines TRBV7-2 with TRBJ1-2; 7 bases fit TRBD1. The CDR3 is made up of 13 amino acids. V lost 4 bases, J lost 2 bases, and 1 base stayed unmatched. In germline, CDR1 is SGHTA, CDR2 FQGNSA. The CDR3 DNA reads TGTGCCAGCAGCTCGGGACAGAACTATGGCTACACCTTC. It translates to CASSSGQNYGYTF.

The chain is built from TRBV5-1 and TRBJ1-2, with D hard to call. The CDR3 spans 14 residues. Per germline, CDR1 SGHRS and CDR2 YFSETQ. The ends were cut back, 0 bases at V and 6 bases at J, with 12 bases in the middle. DNA of the CDR3: TGCGCCAGCAGCTTGGTCGCGGGAGTCGATGGCTACACCTTC. This sequence encodes CASSLVAGVDGYTF.

A few counts support this clone. This chain joins TRBV15 and TRBJ2-7; tentative D call: TRBD2 (5 bases). The V end lost 0 bases, the J end lost 2 bases, and 11 bases lay between the germline ends. The CDR3 length is 15 residues. Germline-derived CDR1 and CDR2 are LNHNV and YYDKDF (reference sequence). CDR3 amino acids: CATSRDVSEAYEQYV. CDR3 bases: TGTGCCACCAGCAGAGATGTGTCGGAGGCCTACGAGCAGTACGTC.

The chain recombines TRBV2 with TRBJ1-1, with D maybe TRBD1 (5 bases). Trimming took off 7 bases at V and 1 base at J, with 10 bases between the two ends. The CDR3 is 13 amino acids. CDR1 SNHLY and CDR2 FYNNEI come from the germline V gene. The CDR3 loop is CASTYQGNTEAFF. As DNA, the CDR3 is TGTGCCAGCACTTACCAGGGGAACACTGAAGCTTTCTTT.

This chain joins TRBV18 and TRBJ1-4; D perhaps matches TRBD1 (5 bases). CDR1 is KGHSH, CDR2 LQKENI, per germline. The V gene lost 2 bases and the J gene lost 7 bases, with 8 bases spanning the gap. This CDR3 spans 13 amino acids. This CDR3 is CASSPSDIEKLFF. The CDR3, as DNA: TGTGCCAGCTCACCATCGGACATTGAAAAACTGTTTTTT.

The chain employs TRBV18 and TRBJ1-4, with TRBD1 matching 7 bases. Per the germline V gene, CDR1 is KGHSH and CDR2 is LQKENI. Trimming removed 4 bases from V and 3 bases from J; junction bases left unmatched: 5. This CDR3 is 15 amino acids long. CDR3 loop: CASSQRQGANEKLFF. For the CDR3, the DNA is TGTGCCAGCTCACAACGGCAGGGGGCTAATGAAAAACTGTTTTTT.

This clone was found once. The chain joins TRBV6-2 or TRBV6-3 to TRBJ1-4; D is unclear. The CDR3 is 14 residues long. V lost 5 bases and J lost 0, with 7 bases in between. From germline, CDR1 is MNHEY and CDR2 SVGEGT. CDR3 nucleotides: TGTGCCAGCAGTATTATTGCAACTAATGAAAAACTGTTTTTT. This translates into CASSIIATNEKLFF.

This chain joins TRBV12-3 or TRBV12-4 and TRBJ1-5; possible D gene TRBD1, 5 bases. The CDR3 covers 13 residues. V was shortened by 7 bases and J by 6 bases, with 13 bases between the two germline ends. The CDR3 spells CASTIKRGQPQHF. In nucleotides, the CDR3 is TGTGCCAGCACCATCAAAAGGGGTCAGCCCCAGCATTTT.

The chain joins TRBV19 to TRBJ1-1; D unclear. Trimming stripped 7 bases from V and 1 base from J, with 10 bases between. Per the germline V gene, CDR1 is LNHDA and CDR2 is SQIVND (reference sequence). The CDR3 loop spans 13 amino acids. This CDR3 is CASTTRANTEAFF. The CDR3, as DNA: TGTGCCAGTACCACTCGAGCGAACACTGAAGCTTTCTTT.

This chain joins TRBV6-6 and TRBJ2-3; 8 bases are shared with TRBD1. CDR1 is MNHNY and CDR2 is SVGAGI in the germline V gene (reference sequence). CDR3 length: 19 residues. Trimming took 5 bases from V and 2 from J; bases not matched to a gene: 18. The CDR3 loop is CASSPLTGGGGGDTDTQYF. The DNA for the CDR3 is TGTGCCAGCAGTCCGCTCACAGGGGGTGGGGGAGGTGACACAGATACGCAGTATTTT.

The V call is TRBV29-1, the J call TRBJ1-1; TRBD1 is a possible D gene (5 bases). Trimming removed 3 bases from V and 9 bases from J, with 14 bases in between. The CDR3 has 12 amino acids. From germline, CDR1 is SQVTM and CDR2 ANQGSEA. The CDR3 spells CSVDRVGGKAFF. The CDR3, as DNA: TGCAGCGTTGATCGTGTGGGGGGTAAAGCTTTCTTT.

This clone has a single count. The chain couples TRBV7-8 to TRBJ2-3, with TRBD2 identical over 8 bases. The CDR3 covers 14 residues. Germline V gene sequence: CDR1 SGHVS, CDR2 FQNEAQ. The V segment lost 3 bases and the J segment 4 bases; nucleotides outside the gene matches: 3. The CDR3 loop is CASSLVREADTQYF. The CDR3 coding sequence is TGTGCCAGCAGCTTGGTGCGGGAGGCAGATACGCAGTATTTT.

The V gene is TRBV29-1, the J gene TRBJ1-1, with 12 bases aligning to TRBD1. CDR1 is SQVTM, CDR2 ANQGSEA, per germline. V gave up 2 bases and J gave up 4 bases; unmatched junction bases: 14. This CDR3 spans 18 amino acids. The CDR3 DNA reads as TGCAGCGTTGAAAGGCGCTTCGGGGACAGGGGGCCGGGCACTGAAGCTTTCTTT. This codes for CSVERRFGDRGPGTEAFF.